This TCR beta chain was documented in a study of blood T cell repertoires in COVID-19. TCRdb's copy holds only in-frame clones and misses some; the assay was immunoSEQ multiplex PCR. This table has around 250,000 clones, roughly 83% appearing once. The Seattle site enrolled patients during active infection and followed them longitudinally. This clone has a handful of counts. Trimming left V 3 bases short and J 6 bases short, with 17 bases between. Germline CDR1 reads SQVTM; CDR2 reads ANQGSEA. The CDR3 runs 14 residues. The specimen was peripheral blood. This receptor was obtained from a woman older than 75 with COVID-19, enrolled during active disease. V and J are TRBV29-1 and TRBJ1-1; D possibly corresponds to TRBD1 (6 bases). CDR3 loop: CSVDSGRGVSEAFF. The CDR3 bases are TGCAGCGTTGACTCCGGCAGGGGAGTCTCTGAAGCTTTCTTT. The full variable domain, with the rest looked up from reference TRBV29-1 and TRBJ1-1, is SAVISQKPSRDICQRGTSLTIQCQVDSQVTMMFWYRQQPGQSLTLIATANQGSEATYESGFVIDKFPISRPNLTFSTLTVSNMSPEDSSIYLCSVDSGRGVSEAFFGQGTRLTVV.